The table lists the clone carrying this T cell receptor (beta chain) with a few counts. What it binds is unknown. The entry originates in a study of T cell repertoires in cytomegalovirus infection. Study background: In public TCR beta signatures, there were indications of both CMV infection and matching HLA type. Study outcomes and limitations: Summed public TCR beta family frequency identified CMV carriers bearing the relevant HLA. HLA-C-restricted CMV-specific TCR beta clonotypes prevailed in the ex vivo response.

TCRdb recomputed calls from the reads with MiXCR, one row per CDR3 protein. The data contain about 180,000 distinct CDR3 sequences, about 17% of them seen just once; the ten biggest clones take up approximately 25%. This CDR3 is 15 amino acids long. Between the trimmed V and J ends, which lost 2 bases and 0 bases, there was a span of 10 bases. Germline CDR1 is MDHEN and CDR2 is SYDVKM. The TCR comes from a human donor in good health (CMV status not recorded). Some clones in this sample may be carry-over from other donors' samples. This chain connects TRBV28 to TRBJ1-1, with D uncertain. Sequencing was performed on CD8+ T cells from PBMCs. CDR3 protein: CASSLVGTMNTEAFF. As DNA, the CDR3 is TGTGCCAGCAGTTTAGTCGGCACCATGAACACTGAAGCTTTCTTT.